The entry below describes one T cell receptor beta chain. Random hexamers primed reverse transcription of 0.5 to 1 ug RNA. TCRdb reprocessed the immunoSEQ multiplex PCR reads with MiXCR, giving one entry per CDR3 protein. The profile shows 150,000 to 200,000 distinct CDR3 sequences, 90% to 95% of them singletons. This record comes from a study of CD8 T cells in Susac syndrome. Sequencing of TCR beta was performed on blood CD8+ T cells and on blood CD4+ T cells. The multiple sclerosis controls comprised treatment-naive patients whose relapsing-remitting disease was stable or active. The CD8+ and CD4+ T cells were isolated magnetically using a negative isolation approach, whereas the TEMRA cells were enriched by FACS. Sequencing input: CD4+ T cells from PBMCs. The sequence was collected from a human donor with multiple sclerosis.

The CDR3 reads CASSLASRGQHTGELFF. DNA of the CDR3: TGCGCCAGCAGCTTGGCCTCTAGGGGCCAACACACCGGGGAGCTGTTTTTT. This chain uses TRBV5-1 with TRBJ2-2; D is possibly TRBD1 (5 bases). Germline V gene data show CDR1 as SGHRS and CDR2 as YFSETQ. V lost 0 bases, J lost 3 bases, and 15 bases lay in between. CDR3 length: 17 residues.